Below are 23 T cell receptor beta chains sequenced from a single sample in a study of cytomegalovirus exposure and HLA in healthy donors. This table comes from immunoSEQ multiplex PCR, and its TCRdb copy is limited to in-frame clones, with some not included. The repertoire includes a few hundred thousand clones, roughly 90% of them detected once, and more than 0.95% sits in the top ten. The sample was PBMCs. The receptors originated from a man aged 25 to 40 in good health and CMV-seronegative.

The chain employs TRBV4-1 and TRBJ1-4; D is unresolved. Germline V gene lookup returns CDR1 MGHRA and CDR2 YSYEKL. The V gene lost 0 bases and the J gene lost 8 bases, with 7 bases spanning the gap. The CDR3 has 13 residues. CDR3 DNA: TGCGCCAGCAGCCAAGATCTCGAGGAAAAACTGTTTTTT. Encoded protein: CASSQDLEEKLFF.

The V call is TRBV6-1, the J call TRBJ2-7, with TRBD1 matching 11 bases. This CDR3 is built from 15 residues. J gave up 2 bases and V 1 base, and 1 base lay outside the gene matches. Germline V gene sequence: CDR1 MNHNS, CDR2 SASEGT. The DNA of the CDR3 is TGTGCCAGCAGTGAAGAGGGACAGGGGGCCTACGAGCAGTACTTC. Translating it yields CASSEEGQGAYEQYF.

This chain joins TRBV7-8 and TRBJ1-6, with 11 bases fitting TRBD1. Unmatched junction bases numbered 7, after V lost 5 bases and J lost 10 bases. This CDR3 has 15 amino acids. Germline lookup yields CDR1 SGHVS and CDR2 FQNEAQ. The CDR3 bases are TGTGCCAGCAGCCGGGGACAGGGGGTTGAGTCACCCCTCCACTTT. As protein: CASSRGQGVESPLHF.

The J gene is TRBJ2-5, the V gene TRBV15; D is perhaps TRBD2 (6 bases). CDR3 length: 14 amino acids. Germline V CDR1 and CDR2: LNHNV, YYDKDF (reference sequence). Deletions cut 3 bases from V and 4 bases from J, with 12 bases between. The CDR3 sequence is CATSSSFSGETQYF. The DNA of the CDR3 is TGTGCCACCAGCAGTTCTTTTAGCGGAGAGACCCAGTACTTC.

The chain links TRBV5-6 to TRBJ1-1; D remains unclear. Germline CDR1 reads SGHDT; CDR2 reads YYEEEE. The CDR3 runs 15 residues. Trimming stripped 4 bases from V and 2 bases from J, with 15 bases between. The CDR3 is CASSLPRGPNTEAFF. In nucleotides, the CDR3 is TGTGCCAGCAGCCTCCCGCGTGGTCCCAACACTGAAGCTTTCTTT.

The V and J genes are TRBV4-3 and TRBJ1-3, with 10 bases fitting TRBD1. V was pared by 1 base and J by 3 bases, with 6 bases of the junction left unmatched. Germline V gene lookup returns CDR1 LGHNA and CDR2 YSLEER. The CDR3 has 17 amino acids. As DNA, the CDR3 is TGCGCCAGCAGCCAAGCGACAGGGGGCATCGTTGGAAACACCATATATTTT. It specifies CASSQATGGIVGNTIYF.

This rearrangement joins TRBV28 to TRBJ1-2; D unclear. CDR3 size: 12 residues. Between the trimmed V and J ends, which lost 7 bases and 0 bases, there was a span of 6 bases. The germline V gene encodes CDR1 MDHEN and CDR2 SYDVKM. The chain's CDR3 is CASTSANYGYTF. The CDR3 DNA is TGTGCCAGCACCTCAGCTAACTATGGCTACACCTTC.

The CDR3 DNA follows: TGTGCCAGCAGAATGGGGAGTTACGAGCAGTACTTC. Its translation: CASRMGSYEQYF. The chain couples TRBV7-9 to TRBJ2-7, with D maybe TRBD2 (5 bases). V gave up 6 bases and J gave up 4 bases, with 10 bases separating them. The V gene's germline CDR1 is SEHNR and CDR2 FQNEAQ (reference sequence). This CDR3 contains 12 residues.

The DNA of the CDR3 is TGTGCCAGCAGCTTATATGCCCAGGGTGGTAATGAAAAACTGTTTTTT. It yields the protein CASSLYAQGGNEKLFF. This chain joins TRBV7-8 and TRBJ1-4; possible D gene TRBD1, 5 bases. V was clipped by 2 bases and J by 4 bases, with 14 bases between them. Germline-derived CDR1 and CDR2 are SGHVS and FQNEAQ. This CDR3 is built from 16 residues.

This clone is a singleton in its sample. V and J are TRBV6-6 and TRBJ1-2; 8 bases align to TRBD1. The V gene end was trimmed by 2 bases and the J gene end by 4 bases; junction bases not matched to a gene: 9. This CDR3 contains 16 residues. Germline V gene lookup returns CDR1 MNHNY and CDR2 SVGAGI (reference sequence). The CDR3 DNA is TGTGCCAGCAGTTACCTCAAGACAGGGGTTGGCTATGGCTACACCTTC. Residues: CASSYLKTGVGYGYTF.

This clone has just a few counts. V gene TRBV18 combines with J gene TRBJ1-5; 11 nucleotides line up with TRBD1. The CDR3 runs 17 residues. V lost 3 bases to trimming and J lost 0 bases; unmatched junction nucleotides: 4. Per the germline V gene, CDR1 is KGHSH and CDR2 is LQKENI. The CDR3 DNA reads TGTGCCAGCTCACCCGGGACAGGGGGGTTTAGCAATCAGCCCCAGCATTTT. Its translation: CASSPGTGGFSNQPQHF.

This sequence joins TRBV11-2 and TRBJ2-7, with D possibly TRBD1 on 5 matching bases. V was clipped by 5 bases and J by 4 bases, with 12 bases between them. Germline V gene sequence: CDR1 SGHAT, CDR2 FQNNGV. This CDR3 contains 13 residues. The DNA of the CDR3 is TGTGCCAGCAGCGCGTGGGGCCAGTACGAGCAGTACTTC. Its translation: CASSAWGQYEQYF.

The CDR3 sequence: CASSTARGGADTQYF. Here the CDR3 DNA reads TGCGCCAGCAGCACCGCGCGGGGCGGGGCCGATACGCAGTATTTT. V gene TRBV5-1 combines with J gene TRBJ2-3; D is perhaps TRBD2 (6 bases). The CDR3 sequence is 15 residues long. V lost 4 bases, J lost 6 bases, and 18 bases lay in between. Germline V gene sequence: CDR1 SGHRS, CDR2 YFSETQ.

CDR3 loop: CASRPSGSTDTQYF. The CDR3 DNA follows: TGCGCCAGCAGACCCTCAGGGAGCACAGATACGCAGTATTTT. The genes are TRBV5-1 and TRBJ2-3, with TRBD1 as a possible D gene (5 bases). V was trimmed by 5 bases and J by 0 bases, leaving 10 bases between them. Per the germline V gene, CDR1 is SGHRS and CDR2 is YFSETQ. The CDR3 spans 14 residues.

This clone appeared once. The genes are TRBV5-6 and TRBJ2-7, with 7 bases identical to TRBD1. Germline-derived CDR1 and CDR2 are SGHDT and YYEEEE. The CDR3 has 13 amino acids. V lost 0 bases, J lost 6 bases, and 3 bases stayed unmatched. CDR3 residues: CASSLGQGAEQYF. DNA of the CDR3: TGTGCCAGCAGCTTGGGACAGGGAGCCGAGCAGTACTTC.

The rearrangement links TRBV29-1 to TRBJ2-2, with 16 bases identical to TRBD2. The CDR3 spans 17 residues. CDR1 and CDR2 from the germline V gene are SQVTM and ANQGSEA. After removal of 6 bases from V and 7 bases from J, the junction contained 11 bases not matched to a gene. CDR3 nucleotide sequence: TGCAGCGTCCACCCGGGACTAGCGGGGGGGTTAGTCGGGGAGCTGTTTTTT. Its translation: CSVHPGLAGGLVGELFF.

The chain couples TRBV6-5 to TRBJ2-3, with 9 bases that match TRBD1. Germline assignment: CDR1 MNHEY and CDR2 SVGAGI. After removal of 5 bases from V and 0 bases from J, the junction contained 3 bases not matched to a gene. The CDR3 runs to 15 residues. The CDR3: CASSGGTGSTDTQYF. CDR3 in DNA: TGTGCCAGCAGTGGCGGGACAGGGAGCACAGATACGCAGTATTTT.

This chain uses TRBV5-6 with TRBJ2-7; 9 bases are shared with TRBD1. V was clipped by 3 bases and J by 5 bases; unmatched bases: 6. The CDR3 has 14 residues. Germline CDR1 and CDR2: SGHDT and YYEEEE. The CDR3 protein is CASSYGQGIHEQYF. Written as DNA, the CDR3 is TGTGCCAGCAGCTATGGACAGGGGATTCACGAGCAGTACTTC.

The genes are TRBV2 and TRBJ1-4; TRBD1 agrees at 8 bases. The J segment lost 7 bases and the V segment lost 4 bases, leaving 5 bases of the junction unmatched. CDR1 is SNHLY, CDR2 FYNNEI, per germline. This CDR3 contains 14 residues. This CDR3 is CASSGRGRIEKLFF. DNA of the CDR3: TGTGCCAGCAGTGGCAGGGGGCGCATTGAAAAACTGTTTTTT.

The rearrangement uses TRBV20-1 and TRBJ1-1, with D tentatively TRBD1 (6 bases). V was shortened by 3 bases and J by 7 bases, with 9 bases between the two germline ends. Germline CDR1 and CDR2: DFQATT and SNEGSKA (reference sequence). The CDR3 contains 11 residues. CDR3 loop: CSARWDIEAFF. In nucleotides, the CDR3 is TGCAGTGCTAGGTGGGACATTGAAGCTTTCTTT.

The table lists this clone with a count of one. V gene TRBV5-1 combines with J gene TRBJ2-7, with D tentatively TRBD1 (6 bases). Trimming removed 1 base from V and 2 bases from J, with 13 bases in between. This CDR3 comprises 15 residues. Germline V lookup: CDR1 SGHRS, CDR2 YFSETQ. The CDR3 DNA reads TGCGCCAGCAGCTTGTTTACGGCAGGGGCCTACGAGCAGTACTTC. Protein sequence: CASSLFTAGAYEQYF.

This clone has a handful of counts. The chain links TRBV25-1 to TRBJ2-7; D possibly corresponds to TRBD1 (6 bases). CDR1 is MGHDK, CDR2 SYGVNS, per germline. The length of the CDR3 is 12 residues. V dropped 4 bases and J dropped 6 bases, with 10 bases sitting between them. CDR3 amino acids: CASSAQGREQYF. The DNA for the CDR3 is TGTGCCAGCAGTGCACAGGGTCGCGAGCAGTACTTC.

This rearrangement joins TRBV30 to TRBJ2-1; TRBD2 matches at 11 bases. The CDR3 spans 16 residues. After removal of 4 bases from V and 3 bases from J, the junction contained 8 bases not matched to a gene. The germline CDR1 and CDR2 sequences are GTSNPN and SVGIG (reference sequence). Here the CDR3 reads CAWTSLGLAGYNEQFF. CDR3 sequence (DNA): TGTGCCTGGACCTCCCTAGGACTAGCGGGCTACAATGAGCAGTTCTTC.